The rows below give T cell receptor beta chains drawn from one sample of a study of blood T cell repertoires in COVID-19. Measured with immunoSEQ multiplex PCR; TCRdb has only the in-frame clones, and not every one. The table shows roughly 670,000 clones, with 85% to 90% occurring only once. What was sequenced was peripheral blood. The origin of the receptors is a woman between 18 and 30 years old with acute or convalescent COVID-19. Both conserved end residues are part of each CDR3.

V gene,J gene,CDR3 protein
TRBV29-1,TRBJ1-4,CSVESRGNEKLFF
TRBV21-1,TRBJ1-5,CASSSFGDRGCVNQPQHF
TRBV10-3,TRBJ2-7,CAISRDRTYEQYF
TRBV5-1,TRBJ2-1,CASSPAWGQSSYNEQFF
TRBV6-1,TRBJ1-2,CASSEAGVFGYTF
TRBV2,TRBJ1-5,CASRPYRANQPQHF
TRBV5-4,TRBJ1-4,CASSDRGRDEKLFF
TRBV28,TRBJ2-7,CASSPQGRQYF
TRBV4-2,TRBJ2-1,CASSPHPGGDYNEQFF
TRBV5-6,TRBJ1-2,CASSLMTQEFYGYTF
TRBV30,TRBJ1-2,CAWNAPEANYGYTF
TRBV18,TRBJ2-5,CASSPGPRDRGPIPQETQYF
TRBV6-4,TRBJ1-5,CASRGQGCLPQPQHF
TRBV4-2,TRBJ2-7,CASSSTGQGNEQYF
TRBV6-2/TRBV6-3,TRBJ2-3,CASSYLDTQYF
TRBV27,TRBJ2-5,CASSLDPRTSQETQYF
TRBV5-1,TRBJ2-1,CASSGSESGSSLYNEQFF
TRBV7-9,TRBJ1-2,CASSLGLAGVYGYTF
TRBV11-3,TRBJ2-1,CASSEGGTTIDLEQFF
TRBV25-1,TRBJ1-4,CASSDPGTGGIANEKLFF
TRBV29-1,TRBJ2-1,CSVRSLGQGNEQFF
TRBV5-4,TRBJ2-3,CASSLALLAGGADTQYF
TRBV6-4,TRBJ2-1,CASSILAGELNEQFF